The 29 T cell receptor beta chains below all came from one sample that was sequenced in a study of blood T cell repertoires in COVID-19. The table came from immunoSEQ multiplex PCR; TCRdb's copy has only in-frame clones and leaves some out. This table has approximately 260,000 clones, about 89% appearing once. Sequencing used peripheral blood. The receptors derive from a man aged 45-60 years with acute or convalescent COVID-19.

The V gene is TRBV3-1 (or the pseudogene TRBV3-2), the J gene TRBJ2-7, with 9 bases aligning to TRBD1. Germline V lookup: CDR1 LGHDT, CDR2 YNNKEL (reference sequence). This CDR3 contains 15 residues. V lost 3 bases and J lost 2; bases outside the gene matches: 5. DNA of the CDR3: TGTGCCAGCAGCCACCCGGGACAGGGCACCTACGAGCAGTACTTC. This encodes CASSHPGQGTYEQYF.

The chain joins TRBV28 to TRBJ1-1; a weak D match, TRBD1 (6 bases). This CDR3 spans 15 amino acids. V dropped 2 bases and J dropped 1 base, with 11 bases sitting between them. CDR1 and CDR2 from the germline V gene are MDHEN and SYDVKM. The chain's CDR3 is CASSLETGWNTEAFF. The DNA for the CDR3 is TGTGCCAGCAGTTTAGAAACAGGGTGGAACACTGAAGCTTTCTTT.

Worth noting for this clone: A read error may account for a junction end that differs from germline. The same CDR3 also results from other DNA sequences found in this sample. V and J are TRBV12-3 or TRBV12-4 and TRBJ1-1; no reliable D call. The CDR3 covers 13 residues. The CDR3 nucleotides read TGTGCCAGCAGTCTAGCCGTGAACACTGAAGCTTTCTTT. Translation gives CASSLAVNTEAFF.

V is TRBV6-5 and J is TRBJ2-7; 9 positions agree with TRBD1. Germline values: CDR1 MNHEY, CDR2 SVGAGI. The CDR3 runs to 14 residues. The trim removed 2 bases at V and 5 bases at J, leaving 4 bases unmatched. CDR3 amino acids: CASSYGDRVDEQYF. The DNA for the CDR3 is TGTGCCAGCAGTTACGGGGACAGGGTGGACGAGCAGTACTTC.

This chain links TRBV30 with TRBJ2-1; 12 bases agree with TRBD2. The CDR3 has 17 amino acids. The junction had 5 bases not matched to a gene; V was cut back by 2 bases and J by 0 bases. Germline CDR1 and CDR2: GTSNPN and SVGIG (reference sequence). CDR3 sequence reads: CAWSLGLAGHSYNEQFF. CDR3 DNA sequence: TGTGCCTGGAGTCTAGGACTAGCGGGGCACTCCTACAATGAGCAGTTCTTC.

The chain employs TRBV5-6 and TRBJ1-1; D gene ambiguous. Trimming took off 1 base at V and 4 bases at J, with 8 bases between the two ends. Germline V CDR1 and CDR2: SGHDT, YYEEEE. The CDR3 consists of 13 residues. The CDR3 nucleotides are TGTGCCAGCAGCTTGAACCGGGGCACTGAAGCTTTCTTT. This codes for CASSLNRGTEAFF.

The rearrangement uses TRBV18 and TRBJ2-6; a possible D gene is TRBD2 (7 bases). Germline V gives CDR1 KGHSH, CDR2 LQKENI. This CDR3 is 18 amino acids long. V was trimmed by 0 bases and J by 0 bases, leaving 12 bases between them. CDR3 residues: CASSPPGGTSSGANVLTF. In DNA, the CDR3 is TGTGCCAGCTCACCACCGGGGGGGACAAGCTCTGGGGCCAACGTCCTGACTTTC.

The chain recombines TRBV6-5 with TRBJ1-4, with a possible D match to TRBD1 (5 bases). Germline CDR1 reads MNHEY; CDR2 reads SVGAGI. The CDR3 contains 15 residues. Trimming shortened V by 6 bases and J by 6 bases, and 17 bases separated the two germline ends. In DNA, the CDR3 is TGTGCCAGCAGAGGGCAACGACAGATCGATGAAAAACTGTTTTTT. Translated, it gives CASRGQRQIDEKLFF.

The chain is built from TRBV10-3 and TRBJ2-7, with a weak D call TRBD1 (6 bases). V gave up 0 bases and J gave up 7 bases, with 10 bases separating them. This CDR3 has 13 residues. The germline V gene encodes CDR1 ENHRY and CDR2 SYGVKD. CDR3 region: CAISESAGTEQYF. CDR3 coding DNA: TGTGCCATCAGTGAGTCCGCCGGGACAGAGCAGTACTTC.

The chain couples TRBV27 to TRBJ1-6; 7 bases align to TRBD1. Looked up from germline, CDR1 is MNHEY and CDR2 is SMNVEV (reference sequence). The ends lost 4 bases at V and 10 bases at J; junction bases unmatched: 10. There are 15 residues in the CDR3. The CDR3 is CASSYFQGGGSPLHF. The CDR3, as DNA: TGTGCCAGCAGTTACTTCCAGGGGGGCGGCTCACCCCTCCACTTT.

The V gene is TRBV29-1, the J gene TRBJ1-6; D not resolved. Germline CDR1 and CDR2: SQVTM and ANQGSEA. CDR3 length equals 14 residues. Trimming removed 0 bases at V and 9 bases at J, with 12 bases between. In nucleotides, the CDR3 is TGCAGCGTTGAAGACCCCGAGTCGGGTTCACCCCTCCACTTT. Translating it yields CSVEDPESGSPLHF.

CDR3 nucleotides: TGTGCCAGCGCCGAGTGGCGGGGGCTAGCTTTCTTT. Protein: CASAEWRGLAFF. The chain uses TRBV19 and TRBJ1-1; D is possibly TRBD1 (6 bases). The V and J ends lost 9 bases and 10 bases respectively, with 18 bases between them. Germline V gene lookup returns CDR1 LNHDA and CDR2 SQIVND (reference sequence). The CDR3 spans 12 residues.

This chain joins TRBV10-2 and TRBJ2-1, with D maybe TRBD2 (6 bases). The V and J ends lost 7 bases and 4 bases respectively, with 14 bases between them. The CDR3 loop spans 14 amino acids. Germline values: CDR1 WSHSY, CDR2 SAAADI. CDR3 in DNA: TGCGCCAGCAACATAGACGGGGGATACAATGAGCAGTTCTTC. Its protein product is CASNIDGGYNEQFF.

In DNA, the CDR3 is TGTGCCAGCAGCCAAGACTTGGACAAGTATAATTCACCCCTCCACTTT. It codes for CASSQDLDKYNSPLHF. This chain links TRBV4-2 with TRBJ1-6, with TRBD1 as a possible D gene (5 bases). V was pared by 0 bases and J by 4 bases, with 10 bases between. The germline CDR1 and CDR2 sequences are LGHNA and YNFKEQ. This CDR3 has 16 residues.

The chain recombines TRBV7-9 with TRBJ1-1; 9 bases match TRBD1. The V and J ends lost 3 bases and 1 base, in that order; junction bases with no gene match: 3. Germline V gene data show CDR1 as SEHNR and CDR2 as FQNEAQ (reference sequence). The CDR3 is 15 residues long. The CDR3 sequence is CASSLPQGANTEAFF. The CDR3 region has the DNA TGTGCCAGCAGCTTGCCACAGGGGGCGAACACTGAAGCTTTCTTT.

The gene calls are TRBV18 and TRBJ2-7, with 11 bases that match TRBD1. This CDR3 is built from 15 residues. Germline lookup yields CDR1 KGHSH and CDR2 LQKENI. The V and J ends lost 6 bases and 5 bases, in that order; junction bases with no gene match: 9. The CDR3: CASSPGTGGRDEQYF. The CDR3 region has the DNA TGTGCCAGCTCCCCCGGGACAGGGGGAAGGGACGAGCAGTACTTC.

The V and J genes are TRBV27 and TRBJ1-1; TRBD1 matches 11 bases. The CDR3 totals 15 residues. The junction had 7 bases not matched to a gene; V was cut back by 5 bases and J by 5 bases. Germline assignment: CDR1 MNHEY and CDR2 SMNVEV (reference sequence). The CDR3 loop reads CASSPTGTGGTEAFF. For the CDR3, the DNA is TGTGCCAGCAGTCCTACCGGGACAGGGGGTACTGAAGCTTTCTTT.

This clone came up a few times. CDR3 DNA sequence: TGCGCCAGCAGCCCCTGGGCGGGACAGGGGGCCAATCAGCCCCAGCATTTT. Protein product: CASSPWAGQGANQPQHF. V gene TRBV4-1 combines with J gene TRBJ1-5, with 12 bases matching TRBD1. This CDR3 has 17 amino acids. Germline V gene lookup returns CDR1 MGHRA and CDR2 YSYEKL. J gave up 3 bases and V 4 bases, and 7 bases lay outside the gene matches.

V is TRBV5-1 and J is TRBJ2-1; tentative D call: TRBD1 (5 bases). This CDR3 spans 15 amino acids. The V gene lost 1 base and the J gene lost 1 base, with 9 bases spanning the gap. Germline V gene lookup returns CDR1 SGHRS and CDR2 YFSETQ. The DNA of the CDR3 is TGCGCCAGCAGCTTGCAGACAGCTTCCTACAATGAGCAGTTCTTC. It translates to CASSLQTASYNEQFF.

This CDR3 reads CASSTGQGTADEQYF. The CDR3, as DNA: TGTGCCAGCAGCACGGGACAGGGAACAGCCGACGAGCAGTACTTC. The rearrangement joins TRBV9 to TRBJ2-7; 9 bases agree with TRBD1. CDR3 size: 15 residues. V was pared by 4 bases and J by 5 bases, with 10 bases of the junction left unmatched. The germline CDR1 and CDR2 sequences are SGDLS and YYNGEE.

The chain couples TRBV29-1 to TRBJ2-7, with a tentative D call TRBD2 (5 bases). This CDR3 is built from 13 residues. The V gene lost 4 bases and the J gene lost 2 bases, with 12 bases spanning the gap. Germline CDR1 and CDR2: SQVTM and ANQGSEA. The chain's CDR3 is CSVGDIGAYEQYF. The CDR3 DNA follows: TGCAGCGTTGGAGACATCGGGGCCTACGAGCAGTACTTC.

This chain connects TRBV6-1 to TRBJ1-4; 7 nucleotides align to TRBD1. CDR3 size: 16 residues. CDR1 is MNHNS and CDR2 is SASEGT in the germline V gene. Losses at the gene ends were 4 bases for V and 8 bases for J; bases not matched to a gene: 13. The CDR3 is CASSVRPRQGEEKLFF. CDR3 bases: TGTGCCAGCAGTGTCCGCCCCCGGCAGGGGGAGGAAAAACTGTTTTTT.

The J gene is TRBJ2-1, the V gene TRBV4-1; tentative D call: TRBD2 (6 bases). V was cut by 0 bases and J by 6 bases, with 9 bases left in between. CDR3 length equals 14 residues. Germline V gives CDR1 MGHRA, CDR2 YSYEKL. The CDR3 sequence: CASSQERGGNEQFF. The DNA for the CDR3 is TGCGCCAGCAGCCAAGAAAGGGGAGGCAATGAGCAGTTCTTC.

V is TRBV12-3 or TRBV12-4 and J is TRBJ1-1; unclear D gene. The V gene lost 5 bases and the J gene lost 6 bases, with 7 bases spanning the gap. This CDR3 region has 11 residues. The chain's CDR3 is CASSTVSEAFF. DNA for the CDR3: TGTGCCAGCAGTACAGTCTCTGAAGCTTTCTTT.

V usage is TRBV19 and J usage is TRBJ2-3; D is unclear. Germline V gene lookup returns CDR1 LNHDA and CDR2 SQIVND (reference sequence). Between the trimmed V and J ends, which lost 5 bases and 0 bases, there was a span of 12 bases. The CDR3 covers 15 residues. The DNA for the CDR3 is TGTGCCAGTAGTCAGCGACCTGCTAGCACAGATACGCAGTATTTT. Translating gives CASSQRPASTDTQYF.

The rearrangement uses TRBV13 and TRBJ2-7, with D perhaps TRBD1 (5 bases). V was shortened by 5 bases and J by 4 bases, with 9 bases between the two germline ends. Germline assignment: CDR1 PRHDT and CDR2 FYEKMQ (reference sequence). The CDR3 consists of 12 residues. The CDR3 nucleotides are TGTGCCAGCAGCCTTCCAGGGTACGAGCAGTACTTC. This codes for CASSLPGYEQYF.

V usage is TRBV11-3 and J usage is TRBJ2-7; no clear D gene. The V gene lost 0 bases and the J gene lost 5 bases, with 5 bases spanning the gap. The CDR3 has 12 residues. Germline V CDR1 and CDR2: SGHNT, YENEEA. CDR3 region: CASSLDRDEQYF. Written as DNA, the CDR3 is TGTGCCAGCAGCTTAGATCGGGACGAGCAGTACTTC.

This sequence joins TRBV7-3 and TRBJ1-2, with TRBD1 matching 9 bases. The V gene's germline CDR1 is SGHTA and CDR2 FQGTGA. J was trimmed by 7 bases and V by 4 bases; bases with no gene match: 7. CDR3 length equals 14 residues. DNA of the CDR3: TGTGCCAGCAGCTCCGGGACAGGGAGTGGTGGCTACACCTTC. It yields the protein CASSSGTGSGGYTF.

The gene calls are TRBV2 and TRBJ1-2, with D possibly matching TRBD1 (5 bases). CDR1 is SNHLY, CDR2 FYNNEI, per germline. V was clipped by 5 bases and J by 3 bases, with 10 bases between them. The CDR3 consists of 13 residues. The CDR3 protein is CASSPGGDYGYTF. The DNA for the CDR3 is TGTGCCAGCAGTCCGGGGGGGGACTATGGCTACACCTTC.